Following are 27 T cell receptor beta chains from one sample sequenced in a study of blood T cell repertoires in COVID-19. TCRdb keeps only in-frame clones here, not all; method: immunoSEQ multiplex PCR. The table lists nearly 250,000 clones, approximately 86% of them singletons, with around 1.5% in the top ten. Material: peripheral blood. These receptors were taken from a woman aged 60 to 75 who had recovered from COVID-19.

This chain connects TRBV7-3 to TRBJ2-1, with 7 bases that match TRBD2. This CDR3 spans 15 amino acids. Germline CDR1 reads SGHTA; CDR2 reads FQGTGA. The V gene end was trimmed by 5 bases and the J gene end by 4 bases; junction bases not matched to a gene: 8. The chain's CDR3 is CASSLAAGEYNEQFF. The CDR3 nucleotides read TGTGCCAGCAGCCTGGCCGCGGGGGAGTACAATGAGCAGTTCTTC.

This clone appeared once. This sequence joins TRBV18 and TRBJ1-5; perhaps TRBD1 as D (5 bases). V lost 5 bases and J lost 2, with 13 bases in between. The CDR3 is made up of 15 amino acids. Germline CDR1 is KGHSH and CDR2 is LQKENI. In DNA, the CDR3 is TGTGCCAGCTCAAAGGGGTTTGGAGGCAATCAGCCCCAGCATTTT. It specifies CASSKGFGGNQPQHF. Filled out from reference TRBV18 and TRBJ1-5, the complete variable domain reads NAGVMQNPRHLVRRRGQEARLRCSPMKGHSHVYWYRQLPEEGLKFMVYLQKENIIDESGMPKERFSAEFPKEGPSILRIQQVVRGDSAAYFCASSKGFGGNQPQHFGDGTRLSIL.

The chain recombines TRBV4-2 with TRBJ2-2; 11 bases are a match to TRBD1. The ends lost 3 bases at V and 3 bases at J; junction bases unmatched: 3. The germline CDR1 and CDR2 sequences are LGHNA and YNFKEQ. The CDR3 contains 16 residues. CDR3 coding DNA: TGTGCCAGCAGCCAGGGGGACAGGGGGGACACCGGGGAGCTGTTTTTT. Protein product: CASSQGDRGDTGELFF.

V and J are TRBV7-9 and TRBJ2-3, with 11 positions matching TRBD1. The junction had 10 bases not matched to a gene; V was cut back by 2 bases and J by 0 bases. CDR3 length: 19 amino acids. Germline CDR1 reads SEHNR; CDR2 reads FQNEAQ (reference sequence). This CDR3 is CASSLLRTGGSFSTDTQYF. The CDR3 DNA reads as TGTGCCAGCAGCTTACTGAGGACAGGGGGCTCTTTTAGCACAGATACGCAGTATTTT.

V gene TRBV5-1 combines with J gene TRBJ1-2; 7 bases agree with TRBD1. Germline V gives CDR1 SGHRS, CDR2 YFSETQ. This CDR3 has 13 amino acids. Trimming removed 3 bases from V and 4 bases from J; junction bases left unmatched: 3. CDR3 in DNA: TGCGCCAGCAGCTCCAGGGGGACCTATGGCTACACCTTC. Protein: CASSSRGTYGYTF.

The gene calls are TRBV19 and TRBJ2-7; 9 bases are shared with TRBD1. CDR3 length: 13 residues. With 9 bases clipped from V and 6 bases from J, the junction kept 9 bases outside the gene matches. The V gene's germline CDR1 is LNHDA and CDR2 SQIVND (reference sequence). Here the CDR3 reads CASGQGIQREQYF. DNA of the CDR3: TGTGCCAGCGGACAGGGGATTCAGCGCGAGCAGTACTTC.

This chain uses TRBV19 with TRBJ1-4; TRBD1 is a possible D gene (6 bases). The CDR3 sequence is 13 residues long. Germline CDR1 reads LNHDA; CDR2 reads SQIVND (reference sequence). Trimming took off 8 bases at V and 5 bases at J, with 12 bases between the two ends. The CDR3 DNA reads as TGTGCCAGTCGGACAGACCCCAATGAAAAACTGTTTTTT. This sequence encodes CASRTDPNEKLFF.

CDR3 nucleotide sequence: TGTGCCAGTAGTATAGACAGCCGACAGGCCGAGCAGTACTTC. This encodes CASSIDSRQAEQYF. The chain employs TRBV19 and TRBJ2-7; D perhaps matches TRBD1 (6 bases). V lost 0 bases to trimming and J lost 6 bases, with 12 bases between them. This CDR3 is 14 amino acids long. The germline gives CDR1 LNHDA, CDR2 SQIVND (reference sequence).

This chain uses TRBV6-5 with TRBJ1-2; tentatively, D is TRBD1 (6 bases). The CDR3 runs 14 residues. V lost 7 bases and J 6 bases, leaving 18 bases between the germline ends. The germline V gene has CDR1 MNHEY and CDR2 SVGAGI. CDR3 DNA sequence: TGTGCCAGCACCTACCACCCCAGGGGCGATGGCTACACCTTC. It yields the protein CASTYHPRGDGYTF.

This chain links TRBV11-2 with TRBJ1-2; the D is unclear. The germline V gene has CDR1 SGHAT and CDR2 FQNNGV. V was trimmed by 4 bases and J by 2 bases, leaving 14 bases between them. CDR3 size: 15 residues. CDR3 sequence: CASSSLTRLNYGYTF. The CDR3 DNA follows: TGTGCCAGCAGCTCTCTGACGAGGCTGAACTATGGCTACACCTTC.

The rearrangement uses TRBV5-1 and TRBJ2-3; 9 bases align to TRBD2. Losses at the gene ends were 4 bases for V and 4 bases for J; bases not matched to a gene: 10. Germline V CDR1 and CDR2: SGHRS, YFSETQ. The CDR3 contains 16 residues. The CDR3 nucleotides read TGCGCCAGCAGCCCTACAGGGCGGGGGGGCTCAGATACGCAGTATTTT. Amino acid sequence: CASSPTGRGGSDTQYF.

The V call is TRBV19, the J call TRBJ1-4; D remains ambiguous. The CDR3 contains 15 residues. Per the germline V gene, CDR1 is LNHDA and CDR2 is SQIVND (reference sequence). The V gene lost 6 bases and the J gene lost 0 bases, with 11 bases spanning the gap. The CDR3 nucleotides read TGTGCCAGTAGGTGGTCGGTAGCAACTAATGAAAAACTGTTTTTT. Amino acids: CASRWSVATNEKLFF.

The chain uses TRBV10-3 and TRBJ2-1, with 7 bases identical to TRBD2. Unmatched junction bases numbered 10, after V lost 7 bases and J lost 4 bases. Germline CDR1 and CDR2: ENHRY and SYGVKD. There are 15 residues in the CDR3. CDR3 DNA: TGTGCCATCAACTCAGAGGAGCGGGGATACAATGAGCAGTTCTTC. Residues: CAINSEERGYNEQFF.

The J gene is TRBJ1-2, the V gene TRBV6-4; no clear D gene. The CDR3 spans 11 residues. Trimming removed 3 bases from V and 8 bases from J, with 7 bases in between. Germline V gives CDR1 MRHNA, CDR2 SNTAGT. The CDR3 bases are TGTGCCAGCAGTGAGGGAGGGGGCTACACCTTC. Protein: CASSEGGGYTF.

The chain couples TRBV7-8 to TRBJ2-7; a weak D match, TRBD2 (7 bases). The CDR3 runs 16 residues. Germline V gene sequence: CDR1 SGHVS, CDR2 FQNEAQ. V was pared by 2 bases and J by 2 bases, with 16 bases between. The DNA of the CDR3 is TGTGCCAGCAGCTTATCTTTCGGGGGGCCTGCCTACGAGCAGTACTTC. Its translation is CASSLSFGGPAYEQYF.

The rearrangement uses TRBV10-3 and TRBJ1-6; D remains ambiguous. The germline V gene encodes CDR1 ENHRY and CDR2 SYGVKD. V lost 0 bases, J lost 8 bases, and 14 bases lay in between. The CDR3 contains 16 residues. The CDR3 sequence is CAISESISTGYSPLHF. The CDR3, as DNA: TGTGCCATCAGTGAGTCGATCTCCACGGGGTATTCACCCCTCCACTTT.

The chain links TRBV27 to TRBJ2-3; 7 nucleotides match TRBD1. V lost 7 bases, J lost 5 bases, and 9 bases stayed unmatched. Germline V lookup: CDR1 MNHEY, CDR2 SMNVEV (reference sequence). The CDR3 has 14 amino acids. Here the CDR3 DNA reads TGTGCCAGCACAGAGAGGGGGCCGGTAGATACGCAGTATTTT. As protein: CASTERGPVDTQYF.

The chain is built from TRBV4-1 and TRBJ2-1; perhaps TRBD1 as D (5 bases). This CDR3 spans 15 amino acids. CDR1 is MGHRA and CDR2 is YSYEKL in the germline V gene. Trimming pared 4 bases from V and 9 bases from J, leaving 19 bases between. As DNA, the CDR3 is TGCGCCAGCAGCCGGGGCCCAATATCACAAGGTGAGCAGTTCTTC. Amino acids: CASSRGPISQGEQFF.

This clone was counted ten times or more. The chain has TRBV5-1 and TRBJ1-6, with 9 nucleotides matching TRBD1. The germline V gene encodes CDR1 SGHRS and CDR2 YFSETQ. CDR3 length: 16 residues. Losses at the gene ends were 0 bases for V and 9 bases for J; bases not matched to a gene: 7. CDR3 protein: CASSLEPGQGLSPLHF. CDR3 DNA sequence: TGCGCCAGCAGCTTGGAGCCGGGACAGGGACTTTCACCCCTCCACTTT. The full variable domain, rest sourced from reference TRBV5-1 and TRBJ1-6, is KAGVTQTPRYLIKTRGQQVTLSCSPISGHRSVSWYQQTPGQGLQFLFEYFSETQRNKGNFPGRFSGRQFSNSRSEMNVSTLELGDSALYLCASSLEPGQGLSPLHFGNGTRLTVT.

The chain links TRBV4-2 to TRBJ2-7; D not resolved. Germline CDR1 reads LGHNA; CDR2 reads YNFKEQ. The CDR3 runs to 15 residues. Deletions cut 1 base from V and 4 bases from J, with 14 bases between. The chain's CDR3 is CASSQGRATGYEQYF. The CDR3 DNA reads as TGTGCCAGCAGCCAAGGAAGAGCGACGGGTTACGAGCAGTACTTC.

To note about this clone: Other DNA sequences in this sample translate to the same CDR3. The V gene is TRBV28, the J gene TRBJ2-7, with 8 bases identical to TRBD1. CDR3 length: 13 amino acids. Trimming cost V 2 bases and J 7 bases; bases outside gene matches: 4. The V gene's germline CDR1 is MDHEN and CDR2 SYDVKM. The CDR3 DNA follows: TGTGCCAGCAGTTTAGGACAGGGCGGTGAGCAGTACTTC. Its translation: CASSLGQGGEQYF.

The rearrangement links TRBV4-3 to TRBJ2-3, with D perhaps TRBD1 (6 bases). In germline, CDR1 is LGHNA, CDR2 YSLEER. This CDR3 has 14 residues. V lost 4 bases and J 6 bases, leaving 14 bases between the germline ends. The CDR3: CASSLQGGPDTQYF. CDR3 nucleotides: TGCGCCAGCAGCCTGCAAGGGGGACCCGATACGCAGTATTTT.

Of note for this clone: Mismatch with germline at one junction end may stem from a read error. The chain is built from TRBV6-2 or TRBV6-3 and TRBJ1-2; TRBD1 aligns across 8 bases. Per the germline V gene, CDR1 is MNHEY and CDR2 is SVGEGT. The CDR3 loop spans 13 amino acids. CDR3: CASSYLPGQEFYF. In DNA form, the CDR3 reads TGTGCCAGCAGTTACCTTCCGGGACAGGAATTCTACTTC.

The chain couples TRBV6-6 to TRBJ1-3; 8 bases line up with TRBD1. Germline assignment: CDR1 MNHNY and CDR2 SVGAGI (reference sequence). The CDR3 loop spans 16 amino acids. J lost 0 bases, V lost 2 bases, and 3 bases had no gene match. The CDR3 here is CASSYPDRGSGNTIYF. In DNA form, the CDR3 reads TGTGCCAGCAGTTACCCAGACAGGGGCTCTGGAAACACCATATATTTT.

The V gene is TRBV7-9, the J gene TRBJ2-4; no reliable D call. Germline lookup yields CDR1 SEHNR and CDR2 FQNEAQ (reference sequence). This CDR3 comprises 14 residues. Trimming shortened V by 6 bases and J by 0 bases, and 9 bases separated the two germline ends. As DNA, the CDR3 is TGTGCCAGCAGGCCGGTGCTAGCCAAAAACATTCAGTACTTC. It yields the protein CASRPVLAKNIQYF.

The rearrangement joins TRBV14 to TRBJ2-7; 7 bases fit TRBD1. The CDR3 spans 14 residues. Germline V gene lookup returns CDR1 SGHDN and CDR2 FVKESK. With 3 bases clipped from V and 6 bases from J, the junction kept 8 bases outside the gene matches. CDR3 coding DNA: TGTGCCAGCAGCCAGCCCGACAGGGACATCGAGCAGTACTTC. Translating it yields CASSQPDRDIEQYF.

V usage is TRBV9 and J usage is TRBJ2-1; 7 bases line up with TRBD2. Germline assignment: CDR1 SGDLS and CDR2 YYNGEE. This CDR3 has 14 amino acids. The junction had 3 bases not matched to a gene; V was cut back by 4 bases and J by 2 bases. DNA for the CDR3: TGTGCCAGCAGCATGACTAGCACCTACAATGAGCAGTTCTTC. This translates into CASSMTSTYNEQFF.